One and the same sample provided the 29 T cell receptor beta chains below, sequenced in a study of blood T cell repertoires in COVID-19. Libraries were prepared by immunoSEQ multiplex PCR; TCRdb keeps only in-frame clonotypes and omits some of them. The sample consists of fewer than 350,000 clones, about 91% of them appearing once. The sequencing input was peripheral blood. These TCRs come from a man aged 30 to 45 with COVID-19, enrolled during active disease.

This sequence joins TRBV7-7 and TRBJ2-3, with TRBD1 identical over 10 bases. V dropped 4 bases and J dropped 6; count of bases not matched to a gene: 7. The CDR3 is made up of 15 amino acids. Germline-derived CDR1 and CDR2 are SSHAT and FNYEAQ (reference sequence). The CDR3 protein is CASSYGTGAGDTQYF. The CDR3 DNA reads as TGTGCCAGCAGCTACGGGACAGGGGCCGGGGATACGCAGTATTTT.

The V gene is TRBV7-9, the J gene TRBJ1-3; 8 bases are a match to TRBD1. Trimming took 4 bases from V and 2 from J; bases not matched to a gene: 1. The CDR3 runs to 14 residues. Germline loops: CDR1 SEHNR, CDR2 FQNEAQ (reference sequence). In DNA, the CDR3 is TGTGCCAGCAGCTCACAGGGGGCTGGAAACACCATATATTTT. Translating gives CASSSQGAGNTIYF.

This clone appeared once. This chain connects TRBV19 to TRBJ1-5; 7 bases map to TRBD1. Germline CDR1 reads LNHDA; CDR2 reads SQIVND (reference sequence). J was trimmed by 0 bases and V by 5 bases; bases with no gene match: 7. CDR3 length: 16 residues. In DNA form, the CDR3 reads TGTGCCAGTAGTCCGGACAGGTTGAATAGCAATCAGCCCCAGCATTTT. It is translated as CASSPDRLNSNQPQHF.

This clone was observed a single time. V is TRBV5-5 and J is TRBJ2-5; 7 positions match TRBD2. Germline CDR1 and CDR2: SGHKS and YYEKEE (reference sequence). The trim removed 0 bases at V and 4 bases at J, leaving 9 bases unmatched. The CDR3 spans 16 residues. CDR3 protein: CASSLGGGLPRETQYF. The CDR3 DNA is TGTGCCAGCAGCTTGGGGGGAGGGCTGCCTCGAGAGACCCAGTACTTC.

The rearrangement links TRBV19 to TRBJ1-2; D is possibly TRBD1 (5 bases). Germline-derived CDR1 and CDR2 are LNHDA and SQIVND (reference sequence). The length of the CDR3 is 14 residues. V was clipped by 7 bases and J by 2 bases, with 14 bases between them. CDR3 protein: CASTLLGENYGYTF. Written as DNA, the CDR3 is TGTGCCAGTACCCTCTTAGGGGAAAACTATGGCTACACCTTC. The full variable domain, rest sourced from reference TRBV19 and TRBJ1-2, is DGGITQSPKYLFRKEGQNVTLSCEQNLNHDAMYWYRQDPGQGLRLIYYSQIVNDFQKGDIAEGYSVSREKKESFPLTVTSAQKNPTAFYLCASTLLGENYGYTFGSGTRLTVV.

The chain couples TRBV11-1 to TRBJ1-6; D is uncertain. The CDR3 spans 16 residues. Deletions cut 3 bases from V and 0 bases from J, with 9 bases between. Per the germline V gene, CDR1 is SGHAT and CDR2 is FQDESV (reference sequence). The CDR3 reads CASSLRESSYNSPLHF. The CDR3 region has the DNA TGTGCCAGCAGCTTGAGGGAGAGCTCCTATAATTCACCCCTCCACTTT. The whole variable domain, filled in from reference TRBV11-1 and TRBJ1-6, reads EAEVAQSPRYKITEKSQAVAFWCDPISGHATLYWYRQILGQGPELLVQFQDESVVDDSQLPKDRFSAERLKGVDSTLKIQPAELGDSAMYLCASSLRESSYNSPLHFGNGTRLTVT.

The gene calls are TRBV30 and TRBJ2-7; 9 bases match TRBD2. Trimming removed 0 bases from V and 2 bases from J; junction bases left unmatched: 14. The CDR3 has 18 amino acids. Germline V gene sequence: CDR1 GTSNPN, CDR2 SVGIG (reference sequence). CDR3 sequence reads: CAWSVPVVAGVRTYEQYF. CDR3 nucleotides: TGTGCCTGGAGTGTTCCCGTGGTAGCGGGAGTTCGAACCTACGAGCAGTACTTC.

The rearrangement links TRBV6-5 to TRBJ1-3; no definite D call. From germline, CDR1 is MNHEY and CDR2 SVGAGI. V shed 1 base and J shed 0 bases, with 7 bases lying between them. The CDR3 is 15 amino acids. Here the CDR3 DNA reads TGTGCCAGCAGTTACTACGGGTTCTCTGGAAACACCATATATTTT. This translates into CASSYYGFSGNTIYF.

This chain uses TRBV28 with TRBJ2-5, with D possibly TRBD1 on 6 matching bases. The CDR3 is 16 residues long. CDR1 is MDHEN and CDR2 is SYDVKM in the germline V gene. Trimming took off 3 bases at V and 1 base at J, with 15 bases between the two ends. In DNA, the CDR3 is TGTGCCAGCAGTTTCTCCCGGGACACGGGCCAAGAGACCCAGTACTTC. Amino acid sequence: CASSFSRDTGQETQYF.

In its sample, this clone was seen a few times. The chain recombines TRBV2 with TRBJ1-5; D is unresolved. The CDR3 contains 13 residues. The V end was cut by 7 bases, the J end by 5 bases, with 12 bases between. The germline V gene has CDR1 SNHLY and CDR2 FYNNEI. The CDR3 DNA sequence: TGTGCCAGCACTCGGGGTGAGGATCAGCCCCAGCATTTT. Protein product: CASTRGEDQPQHF.

V gene TRBV10-3 combines with J gene TRBJ2-5, with 16 bases aligning to TRBD2. The CDR3 totals 16 residues. Germline CDR1 reads ENHRY; CDR2 reads SYGVKD. The V and J ends lost 3 bases and 5 bases, in that order; junction bases with no gene match: 3. The CDR3 spells CAISDSGLAGGETQYF. DNA for the CDR3: TGTGCCATCAGTGACTCGGGACTAGCGGGAGGGGAGACCCAGTACTTC.

This rearrangement joins TRBV7-3 to TRBJ2-7; weak D call: TRBD1 (5 bases). V was trimmed by 2 bases and J by 4 bases, leaving 12 bases between them. This CDR3 spans 14 amino acids. Germline V gives CDR1 SGHTA, CDR2 FQGTGA. The CDR3: CASSLDQGPYEQYF. The CDR3 coding sequence is TGTGCCAGCAGCTTAGACCAGGGTCCATACGAGCAGTACTTC.

The chain recombines TRBV27 with TRBJ1-2; TRBD1 might be the D (5 bases). Trimming shortened V by 6 bases and J by 7 bases, and 15 bases separated the two germline ends. The CDR3 contains 13 residues. CDR1 and CDR2 from the germline V gene are MNHEY and SMNVEV (reference sequence). Written as DNA, the CDR3 is TGTGCCAGCAGCTTGGAGGGGTTCCGTGGCTACACCTTC. This sequence encodes CASSLEGFRGYTF.

The chain employs TRBV2 and TRBJ1-2, with D possibly matching TRBD1 (5 bases). There are 15 residues in the CDR3. Germline lookup yields CDR1 SNHLY and CDR2 FYNNEI. With 8 bases removed from V and 5 bases from J, the gap between germline ends came to 21 bases. DNA for the CDR3: TGTGCCAGCGACGGAGGGAAGGGGCTAGGGTATGGCTACACCTTC. Translated, it gives CASDGGKGLGYGYTF.

The chain joins TRBV28 to TRBJ1-1; 10 bases fit TRBD1. With V trimmed by 3 bases and J by 1 base, 2 bases remained unmatched. The CDR3 covers 15 residues. Germline V gene lookup returns CDR1 MDHEN and CDR2 SYDVKM. CDR3 residues: CASSLGDRGNTEAFF. In DNA, the CDR3 is TGTGCCAGCAGTTTGGGGGACAGGGGGAACACTGAAGCTTTCTTT.

CDR3 protein: CASSLLGRGYEQYF. Written as DNA, the CDR3 is TGTGCCAGCAGCTTGTTGGGCAGGGGCTACGAGCAGTACTTC. The V call is TRBV13, the J call TRBJ2-7; D possibly corresponds to TRBD1 (6 bases). V lost 3 bases and J 3 bases, leaving 12 bases between the germline ends. CDR3 length: 14 residues. The germline V gene encodes CDR1 PRHDT and CDR2 FYEKMQ (reference sequence).

This chain links TRBV5-4 with TRBJ1-4; TRBD1 agrees at 10 bases. CDR1 SGHNT and CDR2 YYREEE come from the germline V gene (reference sequence). The CDR3 totals 15 residues. V was pared by 4 bases and J by 8 bases, with 8 bases of the junction left unmatched. The CDR3 loop is CASSLDRGPREKLFF. The CDR3 DNA is TGTGCCAGCAGCCTCGACAGGGGGCCGCGGGAAAAACTGTTTTTT.

The rearrangement links TRBV7-9 to TRBJ1-1; no clear D gene. From germline, CDR1 is SEHNR and CDR2 FQNEAQ (reference sequence). Deletions cut 3 bases from V and 1 base from J, with 6 bases between. The CDR3 spans 13 residues. The CDR3 loop reads CASSFRRNTEAFF. The DNA for the CDR3 is TGTGCCAGCAGCTTCAGAAGGAACACTGAAGCTTTCTTT.

Concerning this clone itself: Other DNA sequences in this sample translate to the same CDR3. V gene TRBV19 combines with J gene TRBJ2-2, with 7 nucleotides matching TRBD1. CDR1 and CDR2 from the germline V gene are LNHDA and SQIVND (reference sequence). V lost 7 bases, J lost 0 bases, and 5 bases stayed unmatched. This CDR3 is 15 amino acids long. Here the CDR3 reads CASTTGTANTGELFF. CDR3 nucleotide sequence: TGTGCCAGTACAACCGGGACAGCGAACACCGGGGAGCTGTTTTTT.

The chain employs TRBV5-1 and TRBJ1-2; TRBD1 is a possible D gene (5 bases). The V gene lost 4 bases and the J gene lost 4 bases, with 11 bases spanning the gap. The CDR3 spans 13 residues. The germline V gene encodes CDR1 SGHRS and CDR2 YFSETQ. The CDR3 here is CASSLDNPYGYTF. In nucleotides, the CDR3 is TGCGCCAGCAGCCTGGACAATCCCTATGGCTACACCTTC.

V usage is TRBV6-5 and J usage is TRBJ1-6, with TRBD1 matching over 7 bases. This CDR3 is 14 amino acids long. In germline, CDR1 is MNHEY, CDR2 SVGAGI. Trimming took 6 bases from V and 6 from J; bases not matched to a gene: 5. CDR3 sequence: CASSRTGRNSPLHF. CDR3 nucleotide sequence: TGTGCCAGCAGCCGGACAGGACGTAATTCACCCCTCCACTTT.

A single count supports this clone. This chain uses TRBV6-5 with TRBJ2-5; possibly TRBD1 for D (6 bases). V lost 6 bases, J lost 7 bases, and 12 bases lay in between. The length of the CDR3 is 12 residues. Looked up from germline, CDR1 is MNHEY and CDR2 is SVGAGI. CDR3 nucleotide sequence: TGTGCCAGCAGCCCCTCAGGGGTGACCCAGTACTTC. This sequence encodes CASSPSGVTQYF.

This clone was seen only a few times. The chain couples TRBV10-3 to TRBJ1-1; maybe TRBD1 (5 bases). Trimming removed 8 bases from V and 1 base from J, with 17 bases in between. The CDR3 totals 15 residues. Germline values: CDR1 ENHRY, CDR2 SYGVKD. CDR3 bases: TGTGCCATCGGGGCCTCAGGAGGGGCGAACACTGAAGCTTTCTTT. This sequence encodes CAIGASGGANTEAFF.

As concerns this clone: Other DNA sequences in the same sample also yield this CDR3. The rearrangement uses TRBV2 and TRBJ1-1; no reliable D call. This CDR3 has 13 residues. With 3 bases removed from V and 2 bases from J, the gap between germline ends came to 7 bases. Germline CDR1 SNHLY, CDR2 FYNNEI. CDR3 coding DNA: TGTGCCAGCAGTGACAGAGGCAACACTGAAGCTTTCTTT. Protein: CASSDRGNTEAFF.

The chain has TRBV27 and TRBJ2-7, with 10 bases that match TRBD2. V trimming: 2 bases; J trimming: 3 bases; junction bases outside the gene matches: 4. The CDR3 length is 15 residues. Per germline, CDR1 MNHEY and CDR2 SMNVEV (reference sequence). CDR3 protein: CASSLPGTSVYEQYF. In DNA form, the CDR3 reads TGTGCCAGCAGTTTACCTGGGACTAGCGTCTACGAGCAGTACTTC.

The chain has TRBV5-6 and TRBJ1-2, with a tentative D call TRBD1 (5 bases). Per germline, CDR1 SGHDT and CDR2 YYEEEE. The CDR3 contains 14 residues. V was pared by 0 bases and J by 2 bases, with 8 bases between. CDR3 bases: TGTGCCAGCAGCTTGGGCGGGGGAAACTATGGCTACACCTTC. Translation gives CASSLGGGNYGYTF.

The CDR3 loop reads CASSLNPSGAGSYNEQFF. The DNA for the CDR3 is TGTGCCAGCAGCTTAAATCCTAGCGGGGCAGGCTCCTACAATGAGCAGTTCTTC. The chain has TRBV7-3 and TRBJ2-1; TRBD2 aligns across 9 bases. This CDR3 spans 18 amino acids. The V gene end was trimmed by 1 base and the J gene end by 0 bases; junction bases not matched to a gene: 7. From germline, CDR1 is SGHTA and CDR2 FQGTGA. The full variable domain, its missing parts supplied by reference TRBV7-3 and TRBJ2-1, is GAGVSQTPSNKVTEKGKYVELRCDPISGHTALYWYRQSLGQGPEFLIYFQGTGAADDSGLPNDRFFAVRPEGSVSTLKIQRTERGDSAVYLCASSLNPSGAGSYNEQFFGPGTRLTVL.

This clone has just one count. This chain uses TRBV25-1 with TRBJ2-4; 9 bases are shared with TRBD1. Germline V CDR1 and CDR2: MGHDK, SYGVNS. This CDR3 comprises 14 residues. With 8 bases clipped from V and 6 bases from J, the junction kept 8 bases outside the gene matches. CDR3: CASASYRGLNIQYF. CDR3 in DNA: TGTGCCAGCGCCAGTTACAGGGGGCTAAACATTCAGTACTTC.

The rearrangement joins TRBV9 to TRBJ1-5, with 7 nucleotides matching TRBD1. V lost 2 bases to trimming and J lost 3 bases; unmatched junction nucleotides: 5. The CDR3 is 15 amino acids. Germline loops: CDR1 SGDLS, CDR2 YYNGEE. The CDR3 loop reads CASSVEGGDNQPQHF. DNA of the CDR3: TGTGCCAGCAGCGTGGAAGGGGGCGACAATCAGCCCCAGCATTTT. Variable domain in full (rest from reference TRBV9 and TRBJ1-5): DSGVTQTPKHLITATGQRVTLRCSPRSGDLSVYWYQQSLDQGLQFLIQYYNGEERAKGNILERFSAQQFPDLHSELNLSSLELGDSALYFCASSVEGGDNQPQHFGDGTRLSIL.